The entry below gives a single TCR beta chain sequence along with its context. The CDR3 is 15 amino acids. This entry is derived from a study of blood T cell repertoires in COVID-19. For the study at large: Acute-phase and convalescent COVID-19 samples originated in the United States, Italy and Spain. From T cells, B-cell-depleted T cells, or PBMCs came the material, which was cDNA or gDNA.

Original processing notes: Estimation of nucleated cell counts relied on the amplification of reference gene primers. The assay was immunoSEQ multiplex PCR, and TCRdb's table has in-frame clones only and misses some. V, J and clone size reflect that table, while D and trimming were determined from the DNA. The sample includes under 200,000 clones, around 85% of them seen just once. This TCR was recovered from a man aged 65-85 years with active or convalescent COVID-19. The sample consisted of peripheral blood. This chain joins TRBV21-1 and TRBJ2-1; the table's D call, TRBD2, was not checked against the DNA. TRBV21-1 is deemed a pseudogene. CDR3 nucleotides: TGTGCCAGCAGTCAGCTACCGGGTTCCTACAATGAGCAGTTCTTC. Translating gives CASSQLPGSYNEQFF.